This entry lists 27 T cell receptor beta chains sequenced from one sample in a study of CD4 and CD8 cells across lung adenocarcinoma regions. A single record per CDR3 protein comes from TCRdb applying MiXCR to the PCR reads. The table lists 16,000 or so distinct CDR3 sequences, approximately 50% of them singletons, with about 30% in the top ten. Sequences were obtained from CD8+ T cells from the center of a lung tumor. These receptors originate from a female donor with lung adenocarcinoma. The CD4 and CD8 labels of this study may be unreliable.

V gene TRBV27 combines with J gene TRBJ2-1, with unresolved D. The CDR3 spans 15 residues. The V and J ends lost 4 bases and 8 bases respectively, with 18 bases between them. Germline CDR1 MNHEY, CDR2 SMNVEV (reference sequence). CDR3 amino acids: CASSSIRTPYDEQFF. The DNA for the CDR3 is TGTGCCAGCAGTTCCATTCGGACCCCTTACGATGAGCAGTTCTTC.

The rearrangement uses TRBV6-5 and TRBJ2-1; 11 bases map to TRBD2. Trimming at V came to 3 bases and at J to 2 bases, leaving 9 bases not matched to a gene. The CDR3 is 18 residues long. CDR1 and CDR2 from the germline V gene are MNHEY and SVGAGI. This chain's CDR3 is CASSYGTSGRGPYNEQFF. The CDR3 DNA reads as TGTGCCAGCAGTTATGGGACTAGCGGCCGGGGCCCCTACAATGAGCAGTTCTTC.

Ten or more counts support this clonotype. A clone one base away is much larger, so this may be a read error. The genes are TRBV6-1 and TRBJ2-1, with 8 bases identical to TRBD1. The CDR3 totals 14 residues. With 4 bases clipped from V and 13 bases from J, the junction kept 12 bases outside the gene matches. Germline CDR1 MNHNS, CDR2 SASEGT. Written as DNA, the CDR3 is TGTGCCAGCAGTGGTGCAGGGGGCGCGGAGACCCAGTTCTTC. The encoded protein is CASSGAGGAETQFF.

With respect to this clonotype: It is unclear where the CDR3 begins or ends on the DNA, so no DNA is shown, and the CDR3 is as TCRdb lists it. CDR3 in amino acids: CASSEAVGTGALYF. The V gene is TRBV6-1, the J gene TRBJ2-2. 14 amino acids form the CDR3, both terminal residues included. In germline, CDR1 is MNHNS, CDR2 SASEGT.

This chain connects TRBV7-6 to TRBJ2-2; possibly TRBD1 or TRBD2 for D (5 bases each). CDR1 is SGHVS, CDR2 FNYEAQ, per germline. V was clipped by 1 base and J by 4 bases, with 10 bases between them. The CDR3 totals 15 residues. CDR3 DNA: TGTGCCAGCAGCTTAGGCAGGGAGAGCACCGGGGAGCTGTTTTTT. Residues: CASSLGRESTGELFF.

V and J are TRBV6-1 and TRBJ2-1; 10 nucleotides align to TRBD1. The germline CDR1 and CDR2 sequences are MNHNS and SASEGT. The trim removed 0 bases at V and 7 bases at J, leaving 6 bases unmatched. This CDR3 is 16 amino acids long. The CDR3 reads CASSEAGTGVRNEQFF. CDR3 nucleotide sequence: TGTGCCAGCAGTGAAGCCGGGACAGGGGTAAGGAATGAGCAGTTCTTC.

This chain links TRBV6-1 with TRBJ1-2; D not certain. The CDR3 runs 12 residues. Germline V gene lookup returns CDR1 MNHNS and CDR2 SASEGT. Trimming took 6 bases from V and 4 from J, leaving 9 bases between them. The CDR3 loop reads CASRPGGYGYTF. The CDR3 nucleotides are TGTGCCAGCAGGCCCGGAGGCTATGGCTACACCTTC.

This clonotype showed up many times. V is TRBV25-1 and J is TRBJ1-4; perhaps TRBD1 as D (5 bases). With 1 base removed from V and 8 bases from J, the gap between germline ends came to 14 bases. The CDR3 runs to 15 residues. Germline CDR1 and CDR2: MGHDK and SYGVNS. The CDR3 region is CASSEWGQGGEKLFF. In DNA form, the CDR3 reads TGTGCCAGCAGTGAATGGGGCCAAGGAGGGGAAAAACTGTTTTTT. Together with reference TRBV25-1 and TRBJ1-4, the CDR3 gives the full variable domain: EADIYQTPRYLVIGTGKKITLECSQTMGHDKMYWYQQDPGMELHLIHYSYGVNSTEKGDLSSESTVSRIRTEHFPLTLESARPSHTSQYLCASSEWGQGGEKLFFGSGTQLSVL.

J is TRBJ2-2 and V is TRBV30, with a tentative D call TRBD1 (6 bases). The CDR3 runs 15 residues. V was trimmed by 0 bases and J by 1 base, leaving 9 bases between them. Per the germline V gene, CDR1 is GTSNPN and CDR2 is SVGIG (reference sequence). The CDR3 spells CAWSVNRVNTGELFF. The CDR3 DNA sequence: TGTGCCTGGAGTGTAAACAGGGTGAACACCGGGGAGCTGTTTTTT.

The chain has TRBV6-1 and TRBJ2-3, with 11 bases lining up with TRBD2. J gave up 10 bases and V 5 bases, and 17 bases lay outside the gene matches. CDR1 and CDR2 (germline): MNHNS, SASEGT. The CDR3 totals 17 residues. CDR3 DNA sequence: TGTGCCAGCAGTCGAGGACTAGCGGGTGGGAGCACAGAGGCGCAGTATTTT. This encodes CASSRGLAGGSTEAQYF.

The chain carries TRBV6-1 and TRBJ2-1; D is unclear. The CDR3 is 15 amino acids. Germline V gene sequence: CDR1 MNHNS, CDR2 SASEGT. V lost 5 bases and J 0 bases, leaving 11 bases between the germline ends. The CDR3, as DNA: TGTGCCAGCAGTCCAGGTCGGTTCTCCTACAATGAGCAGTTCTTC. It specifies CASSPGRFSYNEQFF.

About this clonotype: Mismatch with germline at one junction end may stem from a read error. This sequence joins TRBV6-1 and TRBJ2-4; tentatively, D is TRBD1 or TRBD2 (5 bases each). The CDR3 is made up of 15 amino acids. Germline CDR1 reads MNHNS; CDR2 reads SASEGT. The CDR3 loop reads CASSPGRWAKDTQYF. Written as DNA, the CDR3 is TGTGCCAGCAGTCCGGGGCGGTGGGCCAAAGACACGCAGTATTTC.

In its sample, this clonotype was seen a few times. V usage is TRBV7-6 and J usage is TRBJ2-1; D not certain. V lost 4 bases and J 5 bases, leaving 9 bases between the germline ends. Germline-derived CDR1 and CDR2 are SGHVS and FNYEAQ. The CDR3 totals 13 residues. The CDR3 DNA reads TGTGCCAGCAGCTCACACCCAAACAATGAGCAGTTCTTC. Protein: CASSSHPNNEQFF.

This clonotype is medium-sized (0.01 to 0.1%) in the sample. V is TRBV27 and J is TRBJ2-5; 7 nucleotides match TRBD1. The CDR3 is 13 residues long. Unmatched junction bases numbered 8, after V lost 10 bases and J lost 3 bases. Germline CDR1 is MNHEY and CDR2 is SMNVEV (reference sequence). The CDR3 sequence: CATGDSREETQYF. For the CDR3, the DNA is TGTGCCACCGGGGACAGCCGCGAAGAGACCCAGTACTTC.

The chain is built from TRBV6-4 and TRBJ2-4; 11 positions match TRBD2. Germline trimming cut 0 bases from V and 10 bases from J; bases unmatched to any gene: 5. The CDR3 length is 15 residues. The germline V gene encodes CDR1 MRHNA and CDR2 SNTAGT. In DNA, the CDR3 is TGTGCCAGCAGTGACTCTAGCGGGGGGGCAGATATTCAGTACTTC. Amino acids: CASSDSSGGADIQYF.

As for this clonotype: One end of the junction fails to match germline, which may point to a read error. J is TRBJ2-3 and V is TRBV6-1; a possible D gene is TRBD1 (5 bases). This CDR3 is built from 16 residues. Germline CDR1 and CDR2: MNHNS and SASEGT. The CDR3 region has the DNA TGTGCCAGCAGTGTATTGGGGCTGGGTGGCACAGATACTCAGTATTTT. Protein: CASSVLGLGGTDTQYF.

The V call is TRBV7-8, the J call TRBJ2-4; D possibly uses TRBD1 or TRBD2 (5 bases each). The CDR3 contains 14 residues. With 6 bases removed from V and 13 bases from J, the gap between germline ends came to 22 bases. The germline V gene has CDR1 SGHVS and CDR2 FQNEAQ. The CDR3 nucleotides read TGTGCCAGCAGGGGGGTGTACGGCACAGACACGCAGTACTTC. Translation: CASRGVYGTDTQYF.

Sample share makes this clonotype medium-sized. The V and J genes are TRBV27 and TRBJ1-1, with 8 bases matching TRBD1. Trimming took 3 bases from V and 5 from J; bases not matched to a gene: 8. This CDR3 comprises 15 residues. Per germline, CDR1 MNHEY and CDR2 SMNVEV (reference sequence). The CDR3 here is CASSLDRELGTEAFF. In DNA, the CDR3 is TGTGCCAGCAGTTTGGACAGGGAATTGGGAACTGAAGCTTTCTTT.

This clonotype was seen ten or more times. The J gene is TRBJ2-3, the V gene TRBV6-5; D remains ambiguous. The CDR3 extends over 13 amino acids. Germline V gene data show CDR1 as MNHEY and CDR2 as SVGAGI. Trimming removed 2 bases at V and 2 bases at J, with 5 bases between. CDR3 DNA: TGTGCCAGCAGTTACACCCACACAGATACGCAGTATTTT. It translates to CASSYTHTDTQYF.

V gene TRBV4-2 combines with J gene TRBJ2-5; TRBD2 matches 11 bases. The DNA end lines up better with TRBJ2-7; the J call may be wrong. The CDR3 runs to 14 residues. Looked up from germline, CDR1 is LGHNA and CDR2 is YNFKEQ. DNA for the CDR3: TGTGCCAGCAGCCAAGAACTAGCGGGGGACGAGCAGTACTTC. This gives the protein CASSQELAGDEQYF.

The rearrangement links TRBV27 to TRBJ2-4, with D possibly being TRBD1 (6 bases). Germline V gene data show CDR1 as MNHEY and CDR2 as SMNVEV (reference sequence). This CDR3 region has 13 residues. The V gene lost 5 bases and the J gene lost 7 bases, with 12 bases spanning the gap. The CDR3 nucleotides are TGTGCCAGCAGTCCGGACAGTGCCAACATTCAGTACTTC. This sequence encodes CASSPDSANIQYF.

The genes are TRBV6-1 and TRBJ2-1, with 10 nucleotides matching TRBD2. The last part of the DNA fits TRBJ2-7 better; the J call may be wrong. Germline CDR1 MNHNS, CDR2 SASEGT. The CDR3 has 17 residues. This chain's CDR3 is CASSELRTGLARYEQYF. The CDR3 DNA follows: TGTGCCAGCAGTGAACTCAGGACGGGACTAGCGAGGTACGAGCAGTACTTC.

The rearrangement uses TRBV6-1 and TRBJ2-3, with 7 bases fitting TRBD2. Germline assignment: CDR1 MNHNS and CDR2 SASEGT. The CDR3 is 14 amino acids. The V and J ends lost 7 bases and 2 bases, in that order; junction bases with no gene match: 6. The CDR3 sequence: CASKGTTNTDTQYF. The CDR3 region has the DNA TGTGCCAGCAAAGGGACTACGAACACAGATACGCAGTATTTT.

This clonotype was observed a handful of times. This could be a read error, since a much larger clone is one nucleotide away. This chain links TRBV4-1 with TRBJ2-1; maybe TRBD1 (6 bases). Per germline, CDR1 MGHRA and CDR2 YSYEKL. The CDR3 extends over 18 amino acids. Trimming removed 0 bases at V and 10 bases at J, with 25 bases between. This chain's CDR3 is CASSQDSPTGKGSYEQFF. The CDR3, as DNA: TGCGCCAGCAGCCAAGATTCCCCCACAGGGAAGGGCTCCTACGAGCAGTTCTTC.

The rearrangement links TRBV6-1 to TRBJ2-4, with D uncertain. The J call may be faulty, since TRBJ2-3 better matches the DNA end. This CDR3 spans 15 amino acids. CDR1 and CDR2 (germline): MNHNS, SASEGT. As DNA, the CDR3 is TGTGCCAGCAGTGCGCGGCCGTGGGCCAAAAACATGCAGTATTTT. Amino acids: CASSARPWAKNMQYF.

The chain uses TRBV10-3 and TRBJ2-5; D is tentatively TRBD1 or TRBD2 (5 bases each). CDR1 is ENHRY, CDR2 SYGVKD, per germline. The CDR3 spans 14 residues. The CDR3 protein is CAGLGGGERETQYF. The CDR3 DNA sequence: TGTGCGGGGCTTGGAGGAGGTGAGCGAGAGACCCAGTACTTC.

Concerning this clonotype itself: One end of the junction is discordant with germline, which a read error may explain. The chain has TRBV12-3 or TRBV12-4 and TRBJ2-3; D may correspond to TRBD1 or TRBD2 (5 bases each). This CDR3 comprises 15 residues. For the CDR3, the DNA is TGTGCCAGCAGCCCGCAGGTTGTGAGCACCGGGACGCTGTATTTT. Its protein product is CASSPQVVSTGTLYF.